The 21 T cell receptor beta chains listed next were all sequenced from one sample in a study of human T cells and chemical hapten exposure. TCRdb itself ran the RACE reads through MiXCR, one entry per CDR3 protein. The table lists nearly 350,000 distinct CDR3 sequences, around 6.9% of them singletons. The time point denotes: patch test 1, 2 weeks after DPC sensitization. Treatment defined: therapeutic diphenylcyclopropenone sensitization with weekly scalp DPC. Material: whole blood, obtained in connection with sensitization to the hapten diphenylcyclopropenone (DPC). The receptor set was obtained from a woman in her late teens or twenties with alopecia areata. Some clones in this sample may be carry-over from other donors' samples.

Points on this clonotype: A much larger clone lies a single base off, so this may be a read error. This chain joins TRBV20-1 and TRBJ2-7, with 7 bases matching TRBD1. Germline V gene sequence: CDR1 DFQATT, CDR2 SNEGSKA (reference sequence). This CDR3 contains 12 residues. V lost 5 bases, J lost 9 bases, and 10 bases stayed unmatched. The CDR3 region is CSAPDRVSGQYF. CDR3 nucleotide sequence: TGCAGTGCTCCCGACAGGGTAAGCGGGCAGTACTTC.

This clonotype was seen ten or more times. The chain couples TRBV2 to TRBJ2-7, with D perhaps TRBD2 (6 bases). Germline-derived CDR1 and CDR2 are SNHLY and FYNNEI. Trimming stripped 4 bases from V and 3 bases from J, with 22 bases between. The CDR3 is made up of 17 amino acids. CDR3 in amino acids: CASSGTKRLATVYEQYF. The CDR3 nucleotides read TGTGCCAGCAGTGGAACTAAACGCCTAGCGACGGTCTACGAGCAGTACTTC.

As to this clonotype: Germline is not matched at one junction end, which may reflect a read error. The V and J genes are TRBV4-3 and TRBJ2-7, with 10 bases that match TRBD1. This CDR3 has 15 amino acids. Looked up from germline, CDR1 is LGHNA and CDR2 is YSLEER. CDR3 DNA sequence: TGCGCCAGCAGTCCTGACAGGGGGCCAGGGTACGGGCAGTACTTC. Its translation: CASSPDRGPGYGQYF.

This clonotype was seen ten or more times. This chain uses TRBV12-3 or TRBV12-4 with TRBJ2-1; D is possibly TRBD2 (5 bases). The CDR3 length is 16 residues. Trimming took 2 bases from V and 8 from J, leaving 19 bases between them. The CDR3 nucleotides read TGTGCCAGCAGTTTATCTCTAGCACCGCCTTTTGATGAGCAGTTCTTC. It yields the protein CASSLSLAPPFDEQFF.

The chain uses TRBV29-1 and TRBJ2-7; 8 bases fit TRBD2. V gave up 5 bases and J gave up 4 bases; unmatched junction bases: 10. This CDR3 region has 14 residues. The germline gives CDR1 SQVTM, CDR2 ANQGSEA. CDR3: CSVQGYGTRYEQYF. CDR3 in DNA: TGCAGCGTTCAAGGGTACGGGACTAGATACGAGCAGTACTTC.

This clonotype was detected only a few times. V usage is TRBV3-1 and J usage is TRBJ1-4, with a possible D match to TRBD1 (5 bases). This CDR3 region has 17 residues. The V end lost 0 bases, the J end lost 7 bases, and 18 bases lay between the germline ends. Germline CDR1 and CDR2: LGHDT and YNNKEL (reference sequence). The CDR3 loop is CASSQDMRGGTVEKLFF. CDR3 nucleotide sequence: TGTGCCAGCAGCCAAGATATGCGCGGAGGGACCGTTGAAAAACTGTTTTTT.

The rearrangement links TRBV29-1 to TRBJ2-7; TRBD1 might be the D (6 bases). V was clipped by 6 bases and J by 0 bases, with 18 bases between them. Germline V CDR1 and CDR2: SQVTM, ANQGSEA. This CDR3 contains 15 residues. The CDR3 DNA reads as TGCAGCGTAGAAACGTGGGGCAGGGGCTCCTACGAGCAGTACTTC. This encodes CSVETWGRGSYEQYF.

This clonotype was detected only a few times. The rearrangement links TRBV5-1 to TRBJ1-1; D is perhaps TRBD1 (5 bases). V lost 3 bases, J lost 5 bases, and 11 bases lay in between. In germline, CDR1 is SGHRS, CDR2 YFSETQ. The length of the CDR3 is 13 residues. The CDR3 sequence is CASSWDHGTEAFF. The DNA of the CDR3 is TGCGCCAGCAGCTGGGACCATGGGACTGAAGCTTTCTTT.

The table lists this clonotype with a few counts. The chain combines TRBV20-1 with TRBJ1-1; TRBD1 is a possible D gene (6 bases). V was clipped by 4 bases and J by 3 bases, with 12 bases between them. Germline-derived CDR1 and CDR2 are DFQATT and SNEGSKA (reference sequence). The CDR3 runs to 13 residues. The CDR3, as DNA: TGCAGTGCTACGGGGGGCAGGGACACTGAAGCTTTCTTT. Its translation is CSATGGRDTEAFF.

This clonotype was observed at least ten times. The rearrangement joins TRBV6-5 to TRBJ2-5; D might be TRBD1 or TRBD2, each matching 6 bases. Trimming removed 2 bases at V and 7 bases at J, with 20 bases between. The germline CDR1 and CDR2 sequences are MNHEY and SVGAGI. CDR3 length: 16 residues. CDR3 in DNA: TGTGCCAGCAGTTACACTCCCGTAGGGGGGCCGGGGACCCAGTACTTC. Residues: CASSYTPVGGPGTQYF.

A remark on this clonotype: This could be a read error, since a much larger clone is one nucleotide away. This rearrangement joins TRBV12-3 or TRBV12-4 to TRBJ2-3, with TRBD2 as a possible D gene (5 bases). The CDR3 spans 15 residues. V lost 1 base to trimming and J lost 3 bases, with 11 bases between them. The CDR3 bases are TGTGCCAGCAGTTTAGAATCGGGGATTACAGATACGCAGTATTTT. Translation: CASSLESGITDTQYF.

This clonotype was detected only a few times. V gene TRBV5-4 combines with J gene TRBJ1-5; possibly TRBD1 for D (5 bases). This CDR3 contains 14 residues. Trimming took off 4 bases at V and 1 base at J, with 9 bases between the two ends. The germline V gene encodes CDR1 SGHNT and CDR2 YYREEE (reference sequence). CDR3 DNA: TGTGCCAGCAGCCCGGACATGAGCAATCAGCCCCAGCATTTT. It translates to CASSPDMSNQPQHF.

This clonotype appeared a single time. The chain is built from TRBV6-5 and TRBJ1-5, with TRBD1 matching over 8 bases. Trimming removed 3 bases from V and 2 bases from J; junction bases left unmatched: 3. The germline V gene encodes CDR1 MNHEY and CDR2 SVGAGI. CDR3 size: 15 residues. CDR3 DNA sequence: TGTGCCAGCAGTTATCGACAGGGGCGCAATCAGCCCCAGCATTTT. It translates to CASSYRQGRNQPQHF.

V usage is TRBV11-2 and J usage is TRBJ1-4, with D tentatively TRBD1 (5 bases). The germline CDR1 and CDR2 sequences are SGHAT and FQNNGV. V was trimmed by 2 bases and J by 7 bases, leaving 17 bases between them. This CDR3 region has 16 residues. CDR3 in DNA: TGTGCCAGCAGCTTAAACAGCCTCCCTGGGGGTGAAAAACTGTTTTTT. Protein sequence: CASSLNSLPGGEKLFF. The whole variable domain, remainder taken from reference TRBV11-2 and TRBJ1-4, is EAGVAQSPRYKIIEKRQSVAFWCNPISGHATLYWYQQILGQGPKLLIQFQNNGVVDDSQLPKDRFSAERLKGVDSTLKIQPAKLEDSAVYLCASSLNSLPGGEKLFFGSGTQLSVL.

This clonotype came up a few times. The V and J genes are TRBV18 and TRBJ1-2; 9 nucleotides match TRBD1. V gave up 1 base and J gave up 5 bases; unmatched junction bases: 5. This CDR3 region has 15 residues. Per germline, CDR1 KGHSH and CDR2 LQKENI. The CDR3 coding sequence is TGTGCCAGCTCACCACGGGACAGGGATTCATATGGCTACACCTTC. Protein product: CASSPRDRDSYGYTF.

This clonotype has a count of ten or more. The rearrangement joins TRBV4-3 to TRBJ1-1, with 9 bases matching TRBD1. Germline assignment: CDR1 LGHNA and CDR2 YSLEER. The CDR3 totals 15 residues. The V and J ends lost 3 bases and 10 bases, in that order; junction bases with no gene match: 12. CDR3 loop: CASSQETGGLNGAFF. CDR3 nucleotides: TGCGCCAGCAGCCAGGAGACAGGGGGGTTAAACGGAGCTTTCTTT.

This clonotype appeared a few times. The chain joins TRBV10-3 to TRBJ2-3; possible D gene TRBD2, 5 bases. Per germline, CDR1 ENHRY and CDR2 SYGVKD. V lost 0 bases to trimming and J lost 2 bases, with 15 bases between them. The CDR3 covers 17 residues. The CDR3 sequence is CAISESIGSEFTDTQYF. CDR3 nucleotide sequence: TGTGCCATCAGTGAGTCGATAGGGAGCGAGTTCACAGATACGCAGTATTTT.

This clonotype was picked up many times. The rearrangement links TRBV4-1 to TRBJ1-5; 7 positions agree with TRBD1. This CDR3 contains 14 residues. The germline V gene has CDR1 MGHRA and CDR2 YSYEKL. Trimming cost V 1 base and J 6 bases; bases outside gene matches: 3. CDR3 in DNA: TGCGCCAGCAGCCAAGGACAGGGAGGTCAGCCCCAGCATTTT. It encodes CASSQGQGGQPQHF.

This clonotype was counted a few times. This chain uses TRBV20-1 with TRBJ2-3, with D tentatively TRBD2 (7 bases). V lost 4 bases and J lost 7, with 33 bases in between. Germline CDR1 DFQATT, CDR2 SNEGSKA (reference sequence). CDR3 length: 19 residues. The CDR3 region is CSATLRLVPGGRKLYTQYF. The CDR3 nucleotides read TGCAGTGCTACCTTGAGACTTGTTCCGGGGGGCCGGAAATTGTATACGCAGTATTTT.

There are many counts of this clonotype. The rearrangement uses TRBV7-2 and TRBJ2-3; TRBD1 is a possible D gene (6 bases). Trimming pared 2 bases from V and 4 bases from J, leaving 22 bases between. This CDR3 comprises 18 residues. The germline CDR1 and CDR2 sequences are SGHTA and FQGNSA. CDR3 region: CASSLRPGRRGVADTQYF. The CDR3 region has the DNA TGTGCCAGCAGCTTACGGCCAGGGCGCAGGGGTGTAGCAGATACGCAGTATTTT.

CDR3 nucleotide sequence: TGTGCCAGCAGCTTGAAACTAGCGGGGATTAGGGCAGATACGCAGTATTTT. Translation gives CASSLKLAGIRADTQYF. The chain uses TRBV5-4 and TRBJ2-3; 10 nucleotides line up with TRBD2. CDR3 length: 17 residues. Trimming at V came to 1 base and at J to 4 bases, leaving 9 bases not matched to a gene. Germline CDR1 SGHNT, CDR2 YYREEE (reference sequence).